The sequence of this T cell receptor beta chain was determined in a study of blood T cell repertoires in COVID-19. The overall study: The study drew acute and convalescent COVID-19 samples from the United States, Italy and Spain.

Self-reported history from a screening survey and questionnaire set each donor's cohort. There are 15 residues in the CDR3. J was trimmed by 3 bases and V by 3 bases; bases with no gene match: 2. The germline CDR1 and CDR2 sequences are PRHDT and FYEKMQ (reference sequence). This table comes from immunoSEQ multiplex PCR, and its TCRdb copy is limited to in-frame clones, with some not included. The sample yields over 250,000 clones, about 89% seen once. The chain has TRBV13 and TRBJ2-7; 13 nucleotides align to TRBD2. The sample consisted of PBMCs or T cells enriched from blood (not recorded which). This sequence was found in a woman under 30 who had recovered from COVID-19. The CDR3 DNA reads TGTGCCAGCAGCTTGACTAGCGGGGGGATCTACGAGCAGTACTTC. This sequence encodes CASSLTSGGIYEQYF.